This TCR beta chain is from a study of blood T cell repertoires in COVID-19 (dated by TCRdb to 2018 to 2021). Turning to the overall study: Samples covering the acute and convalescent phases of COVID-19 were provided by collaborators in the United States, Italy and Spain. The material from the prospective study consisted of cDNA or gDNA derived from T cells, B-cell-depleted T cells, or PBMCs. Deeply sampled blood TCRbeta repertoires from subjects exposed to, actively infected with, or recovered from COVID-19 were included in the dataset. The repertoires were released in a freely available public database meant as a resource for research on the immune response to SARS-CoV-2. The samples were drawn from two sources: the first 160 participants of the ongoing ImmuneRACE study, and 1,200 or so subjects contributed by 6 global collaborators. Sample metadata almost always included a de-identified subject ID, COVID-19 status, age in years and sex. Where HLA class I and class II types were available, the types were taken from metadata supplied by the sample provider, not from assay-based typing.

Between the V and J ends, shortened by 1 base and 1 base respectively, the junction contains 7 bases. Including the terminal cysteine and phenylalanine, the CDR3 comprises 15 residues. Only the CDR3 DNA is retained, 45 bases long and in frame from the first base. CDR1 and CDR2 were assigned from the germline V gene (reference sequence) as LNHDA and SQIVND. In Seattle, one collaborating source enrolled patients while the infection was active and tracked those patients longitudinally over the course of disease. Each collaborating institution followed its own protocols to collect whole blood in K2EDTA tubes. Collaborator samples were shipped for TCRbeta analysis as frozen whole blood, isolated PBMCs, or DNA extracted from either sample type. What the study reported, not specific to this receptor: Clinical and demographic metadata were provided uncurated, with the amount varying by source and participant.

The immunoSEQ Assay, a bias-controlled multiplex PCR, was used to amplify TCRbeta CDR3 regions from genomic DNA. On the authors' methods: The number of nucleated cells in each sample was estimated from the amplification of reference gene primers within the assay. Sequence reads were collapsed and filtered to measure the absolute abundance of every unique TCRbeta CDR3 rearrangement. For each sample, productive Simpson clonality was calculated as the square root of Simpson's diversity index over productive rearrangements. The immuneACCESS repertoire file appears here via TCRdb, limited to in-frame rearrangements. These files lack a portion of the clones; in checked studies, under half of the deficit traces to unresolved V genes, and the cause of the others is not known. V, J and clone size reflect that table, while D and trimming were determined from the DNA. The table for this sample lists under 400,000 clones; approximately 87% of them were counted only once. 10% of the sample goes to the ten largest clones.

A note on this clone: The clone's antigen remains unknown. The input lacks base qualities; no much larger clone sits a single base away.

This sequence uses TRBV19 and TRBJ2-2; a confident D gene designation cannot be given. Sequenced input: peripheral blood. The clonotype originates from a woman in her twenties or thirties with COVID-19, enrolled during active disease. Here is the DNA: TGTGCCAGTAGTATAGCGGGTCGGAACACCGGGGAGCTGTTTTTT. It translates to CASSIAGRNTGELFF. Supplemented by the reference TRBV19 and TRBJ2-2 proteins around the CDR3, the complete variable domain is DGGITQSPKYLFRKEGQNVTLSCEQNLNHDAMYWYRQDPGQGLRLIYYSQIVNDFQKGDIAEGYSVSREKKESFPLTVTSAQKNPTAFYLCASSIAGRNTGELFFGEGSRLTVL.